This entry lists 10 T cell receptor beta chains sequenced from one sample in a study of regulatory T cells in long-lasting Graves disease. The TCR beta library used iRepertoire HTBI primers with Arm-PCR amplification of CDR3. TCRdb itself ran the multiplex PCR reads through MiXCR, one entry per CDR3 protein. The profile covers about 430,000 distinct CDR3 sequences, with about 15% appearing a single time and about 8.3% taken by the ten largest. The time point is: newly diagnosed GD, antithyroid drugs for less than 3 months. The TCR library was made from RNA extracted from PBMCs. These records were also assigned to another study, of T cells in Graves' hyperthyroidism and ophthalmopathy.

Sequenced material: peripheral blood mononuclear cells (PBMCs), taken at new diagnosis, from a patient treated with antithyroid drugs. These receptors were collected from a woman aged 40-49 years with Graves disease.

This clonotype has at least ten counts. The chain couples TRBV28 to TRBJ2-1; D is perhaps TRBD1 or TRBD2 (5 bases each). The CDR3 is made up of 19 amino acids. V was pared by 6 bases and J by 2 bases, with 26 bases between. CDR1 and CDR2 from the germline V gene are MDHEN and SYDVKM. CDR3 sequence reads: CASRARGVRKRKAYNEQFF. The CDR3 DNA sequence: TGTGCCAGCAGAGCCCGAGGGGTTCGGAAGCGTAAAGCCTACAATGAGCAGTTCTTC.

There are many counts of this clonotype. The CDR3 bases are TGTGCCAGCAGTTTAGGACAGGCGAACACAGATACGCAGTATTTT. Residues: CASSLGQANTDTQYF. This chain uses TRBV7-3 with TRBJ2-3; 7 nucleotides agree with TRBD1. The CDR3 has 15 residues. V was pared by 6 bases and J by 2 bases, with 8 bases of the junction left unmatched. Per germline, CDR1 SGHTA and CDR2 FQGTGA.

This clonotype was found a few times. The chain is built from TRBV7-3 and TRBJ2-3; 9 bases are a match to TRBD1. This CDR3 has 14 amino acids. The germline V gene encodes CDR1 SGHTA and CDR2 FQGTGA. V shed 4 bases and J 3 bases; nucleotides not matched to a gene: 2. Written as DNA, the CDR3 is TGTGCCAGCAGCTCACAGGGGGCAACAGATACGCAGTATTTT. This translates into CASSSQGATDTQYF. The full variable domain, its missing parts supplied by reference TRBV7-3 and TRBJ2-3, is GAGVSQTPSNKVTEKGKYVELRCDPISGHTALYWYRQSLGQGPEFLIYFQGTGAADDSGLPNDRFFAVRPEGSVSTLKIQRTERGDSAVYLCASSSQGATDTQYFGPGTRLTVL.

The sample holds many counts of this clonotype. The chain carries TRBV20-1 and TRBJ2-1, with D possibly TRBD2 on 6 matching bases. CDR3 length: 14 amino acids. V was trimmed by 0 bases and J by 5 bases, leaving 11 bases between them. Per the germline V gene, CDR1 is DFQATT and CDR2 is SNEGSKA (reference sequence). Here the CDR3 reads CSARDGGYHNEQFF. CDR3 nucleotide sequence: TGCAGTGCTAGAGATGGGGGGTATCACAATGAGCAGTTCTTC.

This clonotype was seen at least ten times. The chain recombines TRBV9 with TRBJ1-2; D perhaps matches TRBD1 (6 bases). CDR1 SGDLS and CDR2 YYNGEE come from the germline V gene. The CDR3 has 15 residues. With 0 bases removed from V and 0 bases from J, the gap between germline ends came to 9 bases. The CDR3: CASSVGGGTNYGYTF. The CDR3 DNA sequence: TGTGCCAGCAGCGTAGGGGGGGGCACTAACTATGGCTACACCTTC.

In this sample, this clonotype turned up many times. J is TRBJ1-5 and V is TRBV20-1; D remains ambiguous. The CDR3 spans 12 residues. V lost 0 bases and J lost 9, with 9 bases in between. The germline V gene encodes CDR1 DFQATT and CDR2 SNEGSKA (reference sequence). CDR3: CSARDGWGPQHF. The DNA for the CDR3 is TGCAGTGCTAGAGACGGCTGGGGGCCCCAGCATTTT.

This clonotype was recorded at least ten times. The chain carries TRBV9 and TRBJ2-7; a possible D gene is TRBD2 (5 bases). Germline values: CDR1 SGDLS, CDR2 YYNGEE. Deletions cut 0 bases from V and 7 bases from J, with 17 bases between. The CDR3 has 15 amino acids. The CDR3 DNA reads TGTGCCAGCAGCGTAGCCCCCGGACTCCCTGAGGAGCAGTACTTC. Encoded protein: CASSVAPGLPEEQYF.

J is TRBJ2-4 and V is TRBV11-2; no firm D call. Germline V gene data show CDR1 as SGHAT and CDR2 as FQNNGV. This CDR3 is built from 14 residues. Trimming removed 0 bases at V and 2 bases at J, with 5 bases between. The CDR3 is CASSLEFTKNIQYF. The CDR3 region has the DNA TGTGCCAGCAGCTTAGAATTTACCAAAAACATTCAGTACTTC.

This clonotype was detected only a few times. The chain uses TRBV24-1 and TRBJ2-1; TRBD1 aligns across 10 bases. CDR3 size: 16 residues. Per the germline V gene, CDR1 is KGHDR and CDR2 is SFDVKD. V shed 3 bases and J 4 bases; nucleotides not matched to a gene: 5. The CDR3, as DNA: TGTGCCACCAGTGATCCGACAGGGGGCGCTTACAATGAGCAGTTCTTC. This translates into CATSDPTGGAYNEQFF.

This clonotype has ten or more counts. The rearrangement uses TRBV2 and TRBJ1-5, with TRBD1 matching over 9 bases. Germline CDR1 SNHLY, CDR2 FYNNEI. CDR3 size: 14 residues. V shed 7 bases and J 4 bases; nucleotides not matched to a gene: 5. CDR3 sequence reads: CASNLGTGNQPQHF. In nucleotides, the CDR3 is TGTGCCAGCAACCTCGGGACAGGGAATCAGCCCCAGCATTTT. Full variable domain (missing parts from reference TRBV2 and TRBJ1-5): EPEVTQTPSHQVTQMGQEVILRCVPISNHLYFYWYRQILGQKVEFLVSFYNNEISEKSEIFDDQFSVERPDGSNFTLKIRSTKLEDSAMYFCASNLGTGNQPQHFGDGTRLSIL.